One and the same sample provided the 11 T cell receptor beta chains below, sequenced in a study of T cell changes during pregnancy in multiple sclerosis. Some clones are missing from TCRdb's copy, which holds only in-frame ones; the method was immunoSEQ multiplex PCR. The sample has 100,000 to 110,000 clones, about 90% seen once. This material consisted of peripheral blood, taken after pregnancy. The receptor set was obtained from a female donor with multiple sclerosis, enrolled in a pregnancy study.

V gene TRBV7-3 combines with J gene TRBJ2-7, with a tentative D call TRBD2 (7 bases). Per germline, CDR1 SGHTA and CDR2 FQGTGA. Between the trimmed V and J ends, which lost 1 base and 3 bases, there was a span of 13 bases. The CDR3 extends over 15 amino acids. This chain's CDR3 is CASSLRGGGSYEQYF. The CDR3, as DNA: TGTGCCAGCAGCTTAAGGGGGGGCGGGAGCTACGAGCAGTACTTC.

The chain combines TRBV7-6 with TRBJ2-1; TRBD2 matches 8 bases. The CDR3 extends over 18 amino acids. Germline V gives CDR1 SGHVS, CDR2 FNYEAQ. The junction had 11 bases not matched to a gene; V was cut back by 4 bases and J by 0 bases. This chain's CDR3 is CASSSSFLAGSSYNEQFF. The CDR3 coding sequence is TGTGCCAGCAGCTCTTCCTTTTTAGCGGGAAGCTCCTACAATGAGCAGTTCTTC. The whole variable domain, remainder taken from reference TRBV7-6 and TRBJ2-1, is GAGVSQSPRYKVTKRGQDVALRCDPISGHVSLYWYRQALGQGPEFLTYFNYEAQQDKSGLPNDRFSAERPEGSISTLTIQRTEQRDSAMYRCASSSSFLAGSSYNEQFFGPGTRLTVL.

As DNA, the CDR3 is TGTGCCAGCAGCTGGACTAGCGGTTCCTACGAGCAGTACTTC. Translated: CASSWTSGSYEQYF. V is TRBV7-8 and J is TRBJ2-7, with 10 bases matching TRBD2. The J segment lost 1 base and the V segment lost 4 bases, leaving 1 base of the junction unmatched. Germline V gene lookup returns CDR1 SGHVS and CDR2 FQNEAQ. The CDR3 contains 14 residues.

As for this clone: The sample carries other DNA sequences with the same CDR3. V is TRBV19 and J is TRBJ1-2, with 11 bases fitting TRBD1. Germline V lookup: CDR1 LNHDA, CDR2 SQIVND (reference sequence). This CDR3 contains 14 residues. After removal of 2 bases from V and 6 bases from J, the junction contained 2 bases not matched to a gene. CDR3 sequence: CASSIRTGGHGYTF. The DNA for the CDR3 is TGTGCCAGTAGTATAAGGACAGGGGGCCATGGCTACACCTTC.

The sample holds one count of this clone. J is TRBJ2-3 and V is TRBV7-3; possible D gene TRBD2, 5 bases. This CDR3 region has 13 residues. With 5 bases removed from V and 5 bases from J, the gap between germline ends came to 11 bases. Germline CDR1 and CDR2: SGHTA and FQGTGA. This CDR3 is CASSPYREDTQYF. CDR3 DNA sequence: TGTGCCAGCAGCCCGTACCGGGAAGATACGCAGTATTTT.

The CDR3 sequence is CAGSSGGAGEQYF. CDR3 nucleotide sequence: TGTGCCGGATCTAGCGGGGGGGCCGGCGAGCAGTACTTC. The V gene is TRBV5-4, the J gene TRBJ2-7; 12 bases line up with TRBD2. V lost 10 bases, J lost 6 bases, and 8 bases stayed unmatched. The CDR3 has 13 amino acids. CDR1 is SGHNT and CDR2 is YYREEE in the germline V gene (reference sequence).

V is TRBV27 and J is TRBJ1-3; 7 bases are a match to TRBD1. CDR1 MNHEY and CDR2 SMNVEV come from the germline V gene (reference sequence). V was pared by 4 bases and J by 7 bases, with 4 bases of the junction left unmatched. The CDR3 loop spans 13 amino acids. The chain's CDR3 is CASSSNRGNTIYF. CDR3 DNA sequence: TGTGCCAGCAGTTCTAACAGGGGTAACACCATATATTTT.

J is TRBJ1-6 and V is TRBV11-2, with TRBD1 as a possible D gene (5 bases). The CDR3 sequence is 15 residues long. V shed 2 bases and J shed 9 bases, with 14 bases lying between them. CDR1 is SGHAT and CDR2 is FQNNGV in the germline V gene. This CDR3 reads CASSLTTYRGSPLHF. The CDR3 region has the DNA TGTGCCAGCAGCTTAACTACCTATAGGGGTTCACCCCTCCACTTT. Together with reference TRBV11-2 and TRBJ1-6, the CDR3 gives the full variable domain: EAGVAQSPRYKIIEKRQSVAFWCNPISGHATLYWYQQILGQGPKLLIQFQNNGVVDDSQLPKDRFSAERLKGVDSTLKIQPAKLEDSAVYLCASSLTTYRGSPLHFGNGTRLTVT.

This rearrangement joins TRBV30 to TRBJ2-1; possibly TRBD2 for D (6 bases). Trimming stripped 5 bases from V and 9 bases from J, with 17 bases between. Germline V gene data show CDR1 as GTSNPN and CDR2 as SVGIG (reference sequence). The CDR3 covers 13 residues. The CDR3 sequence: CAWLHTSWGEQFF. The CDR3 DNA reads TGTGCCTGGTTACACACTAGCTGGGGTGAGCAGTTCTTC.

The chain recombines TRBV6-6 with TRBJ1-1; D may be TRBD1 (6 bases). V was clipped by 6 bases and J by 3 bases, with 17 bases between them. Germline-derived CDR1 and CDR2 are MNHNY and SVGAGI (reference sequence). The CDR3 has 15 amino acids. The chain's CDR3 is CASSPQGWWDTEAFF. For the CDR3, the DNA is TGTGCCAGCAGCCCACAGGGTTGGTGGGACACTGAAGCTTTCTTT.

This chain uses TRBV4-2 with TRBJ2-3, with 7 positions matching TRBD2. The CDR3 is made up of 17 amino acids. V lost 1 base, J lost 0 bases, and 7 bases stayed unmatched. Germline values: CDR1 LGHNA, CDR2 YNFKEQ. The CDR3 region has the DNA TGTGCCAGCAGCCAAGGGGTTAGCGGGCAGAGCACAGATACGCAGTATTTT. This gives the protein CASSQGVSGQSTDTQYF.